This T cell receptor beta chain was obtained from a study of blood T cell repertoires in COVID-19. As for the study in general: Whether acute or convalescent, the COVID-19 samples came from the United States, Italy and Spain. Sources were T cells, B-cell-depleted T cells, or PBMCs; the material itself was cDNA or gDNA.

V lost 7 bases and J lost 2; bases outside the gene matches: 5. The CDR3 runs 14 residues. CDR1 is MNHEY and CDR2 is SVGAGI in the germline V gene. How the authors handled the data: Amplification of reference gene primers provided the estimated nucleated cell counts. TCRdb keeps only in-frame clones here, not all; method: immunoSEQ multiplex PCR. V and J calls and clone size follow that table, whereas D and trimming were derived from the DNA. The sample consists of some 220,000 clones, around four fifths of them appearing once. The chain recombines TRBV6-5 with TRBJ1-5; 7 nucleotides agree with TRBD1. This sequence originates from a man over 45 with acute or convalescent COVID-19. Sequencing input: peripheral blood. The CDR3 region is CASTSTGGNQPQHF. The CDR3 DNA reads TGTGCCAGCACCAGTACAGGGGGCAATCAGCCCCAGCATTTT.